These 5 T cell receptor beta chains were sequenced from one sample in a study of T cell changes during pregnancy in multiple sclerosis. Here immunoSEQ multiplex PCR was the method, and the copy in TCRdb shows in-frame clones only, minus some. Of more than 90,000 clones in the sample, about 92% were seen once. The material sequenced was peripheral blood, taken in the first trimester of pregnancy. The receptors shown here come from a female donor with multiple sclerosis, enrolled in a pregnancy study.

The rearrangement uses TRBV7-9 and TRBJ2-2; D may be TRBD1 (6 bases). CDR1 SEHNR and CDR2 FQNEAQ come from the germline V gene (reference sequence). This CDR3 has 17 residues. Deletions cut 3 bases from V and 7 bases from J, with 21 bases between. The CDR3 is CASSFTHRRGSGGELFF. CDR3 sequence (DNA): TGTGCCAGCAGCTTCACACACCGAAGGGGGTCGGGCGGGGAGCTGTTTTTT. Supplemented by reference TRBV7-9 and TRBJ2-2, the full variable domain reads DTGVSQNPRHKITKRGQNVTFRCDPISEHNRLYWYRQTLGQGPEFLTYFQNEAQLEKSRLLSDRFSAERPKGSFSTLEIQRTEQGDSAMYLCASSFTHRRGSGGELFFGEGSRLTVL.

The chain recombines TRBV2 with TRBJ1-1; no firm D call. The germline V gene has CDR1 SNHLY and CDR2 FYNNEI. The CDR3 length is 14 residues. The ends were cut back, 3 bases at V and 2 bases at J, with 10 bases in the middle. CDR3 sequence: CASSEFAVNTEAFF. The CDR3 DNA reads as TGTGCCAGCAGTGAGTTTGCAGTTAACACTGAAGCTTTCTTT. Supplemented by reference TRBV2 and TRBJ1-1, the full variable domain reads EPEVTQTPSHQVTQMGQEVILRCVPISNHLYFYWYRQILGQKVEFLVSFYNNEISEKSEIFDDQFSVERPDGSNFTLKIRSTKLEDSAMYFCASSEFAVNTEAFFGQGTRLTVV.

This chain joins TRBV9 and TRBJ2-1; 8 bases are a match to TRBD2. This CDR3 has 14 amino acids. Losses at the gene ends were 4 bases for V and 7 bases for J; bases not matched to a gene: 7. The germline V gene encodes CDR1 SGDLS and CDR2 YYNGEE. The CDR3 loop reads CASSPRLALNEQFF. As DNA, the CDR3 is TGTGCCAGCAGCCCCAGACTAGCGCTAAATGAGCAGTTCTTC.

The rearrangement joins TRBV9 to TRBJ1-2; possible D gene TRBD1, 6 bases. V dropped 4 bases and J dropped 2 bases, with 12 bases sitting between them. CDR1 is SGDLS, CDR2 YYNGEE, per germline. This CDR3 contains 14 residues. CDR3 bases: TGTGCCAGCAGCTCACAGGGACCCAACTATGGCTACACCTTC. It is translated as CASSSQGPNYGYTF.

The gene calls are TRBV6-5 and TRBJ1-5, with 11 bases aligning to TRBD1. V was pared by 6 bases and J by 4 bases, with 2 bases of the junction left unmatched. Germline V gene sequence: CDR1 MNHEY, CDR2 SVGAGI. The CDR3 has 14 amino acids. The CDR3 DNA sequence: TGTGCCAGCAGGGACAGGGGGCGGAATCAGCCCCAGCATTTT. It codes for CASRDRGRNQPQHF.